The 9 T cell receptor beta chains reported below all come from one sample, sequenced in a study of blood T cell repertoires in COVID-19. Generated by immunoSEQ multiplex PCR, the TCRdb table keeps only in-frame clones and is missing some. The sample contains about 190,000 clones, approximately 86% of which appear only once. Sequenced: peripheral blood. These receptors were obtained from a man aged 25 to 40 with acute or convalescent COVID-19.

The V gene is TRBV28, the J gene TRBJ1-1; no reliable D call. The germline V and J ends were trimmed by 6 bases and 4 bases, with 15 bases remaining between them. The germline V gene encodes CDR1 MDHEN and CDR2 SYDVKM. The CDR3 spans 14 residues. The CDR3 protein is CASRSPSPVTEAFF. For the CDR3, the DNA is TGTGCCAGCAGATCACCCTCCCCGGTCACTGAAGCTTTCTTT.

This chain links TRBV12-3 or TRBV12-4 with TRBJ1-1; the D is unclear. Deletions cut 6 bases from V and 0 bases from J, with 8 bases between. The CDR3 covers 13 residues. The CDR3 here is CASRTTLNTEAFF. For the CDR3, the DNA is TGTGCCAGCAGGACAACATTGAACACTGAAGCTTTCTTT.

V is TRBV5-4 and J is TRBJ2-5; possibly TRBD1 for D (6 bases). Germline V lookup: CDR1 SGHNT, CDR2 YYREEE (reference sequence). This CDR3 contains 14 residues. V gave up 0 bases and J gave up 5 bases, with 11 bases separating them. The CDR3 spells CASSLDYRAETQYF. In nucleotides, the CDR3 is TGTGCCAGCAGCTTGGATTACAGGGCGGAGACCCAGTACTTC.

This clone has only a few counts. The chain recombines TRBV30 with TRBJ1-4; weak D call: TRBD1 (5 bases). In germline, CDR1 is GTSNPN, CDR2 SVGIG (reference sequence). V was clipped by 7 bases and J by 13 bases, with 22 bases between them. The CDR3 spans 13 residues. The CDR3 bases are TGTGCCTCTTCCTTGGGGGGGGTCAGCACACTGTTTTTT. Translation gives CASSLGGVSTLFF.

V and J are TRBV19 and TRBJ1-1; possibly TRBD1 for D (6 bases). There are 16 residues in the CDR3. With 6 bases removed from V and 1 base from J, the gap between germline ends came to 18 bases. Germline assignment: CDR1 LNHDA and CDR2 SQIVND (reference sequence). CDR3 DNA: TGTGCCAGTAGGAAACCCCACAGGGCTGAGAACACTGAAGCTTTCTTT. As protein: CASRKPHRAENTEAFF.

The chain's CDR3 is CASSQDRVRGGYTF. The CDR3 DNA sequence: TGTGCCAGCAGCCAAGACAGGGTGAGGGGAGGCTACACCTTC. The gene calls are TRBV5-4 and TRBJ1-2; 7 positions agree with TRBD1. After removal of 4 bases from V and 8 bases from J, the junction contained 11 bases not matched to a gene. Germline assignment: CDR1 SGHNT and CDR2 YYREEE (reference sequence). This CDR3 contains 14 residues.

V is TRBV15 and J is TRBJ2-1, with 11 bases fitting TRBD2. V lost 2 bases, J lost 5 bases, and 2 bases stayed unmatched. CDR3 length: 15 amino acids. Germline V gene data show CDR1 as LNHNV and CDR2 as YYDKDF (reference sequence). CDR3 region: CATSRILAGDNEQFF. DNA of the CDR3: TGTGCCACCAGCAGAATACTAGCGGGGGACAATGAGCAGTTCTTC.

The V call is TRBV6-5, the J call TRBJ2-4; 10 nucleotides agree with TRBD2. The CDR3 spans 14 residues. The V gene end was trimmed by 10 bases and the J gene end by 9 bases; junction bases not matched to a gene: 12. Germline CDR1 MNHEY, CDR2 SVGAGI. In nucleotides, the CDR3 is TGTGCCACCAAAGCCGGGACTAGCGATGGCATTCAGTACTTC. This gives the protein CATKAGTSDGIQYF.

This chain connects TRBV7-3 to TRBJ2-1; TRBD2 agrees at 11 bases. The CDR3 sequence is 16 residues long. V was clipped by 5 bases and J by 7 bases; unmatched bases: 10. CDR1 and CDR2 from the germline V gene are SGHTA and FQGTGA. CDR3 nucleotide sequence: TGTGCCAGCAGCCCAATAGCGGGAGGGCCGGGGAATGAGCAGTTCTTC. Its translation: CASSPIAGGPGNEQFF.